This entry lists 19 T cell receptor beta chains sequenced from one sample in a study of memory CD4+ T cells and cytomegalovirus serostatus. Single viable CD3+CD4+CD8-CD45RO+ cells were sorted as the memory CD4+ T cells. Measured with immunoSEQ multiplex PCR; TCRdb has only the in-frame clones, and not every one. The sample contains 50,000 to 60,000 clones, over 60% of which appear only once. Material for sequencing was memory CD4+ T cells from blood. These receptors came from an adult in good health and CMV-seropositive.

The chain employs TRBV5-1 and TRBJ1-2, with no clear D. Looked up from germline, CDR1 is SGHRS and CDR2 is YFSETQ. V was cut by 0 bases and J by 0 bases, with 12 bases left in between. The CDR3 loop spans 16 amino acids. The CDR3 loop is CASSLAVQAPNYGYTF. The CDR3 region has the DNA TGCGCCAGCAGCTTGGCCGTGCAGGCACCTAACTATGGCTACACCTTC.

V and J are TRBV6-1 and TRBJ2-7; 9 positions agree with TRBD1. Germline CDR1 is MNHNS and CDR2 is SASEGT. The CDR3 consists of 14 residues. The ends lost 4 bases at V and 7 bases at J; junction bases unmatched: 8. In DNA form, the CDR3 reads TGTGCCAGCAGTGTCACAGGGGGCGCGGGGGAGCAGTACTTC. It specifies CASSVTGGAGEQYF.

This chain links TRBV5-6 with TRBJ1-4; tentative D call: TRBD1 (6 bases). Trimming cost V 4 bases and J 5 bases, with 9 bases left between them. This CDR3 has 13 amino acids. CDR1 and CDR2 from the germline V gene are SGHDT and YYEEEE. This chain's CDR3 is CASSRDRNEKLFF. The CDR3 nucleotides are TGTGCCAGCAGCCGAGACAGGAATGAAAAACTGTTTTTT.

This chain joins TRBV7-8 and TRBJ1-4; D remains unclear. This CDR3 is built from 14 residues. The germline V gene has CDR1 SGHVS and CDR2 FQNEAQ. Trimming took off 1 base at V and 8 bases at J, with 11 bases between the two ends. CDR3 sequence (DNA): TGTGCCAGCAGCTTAGGAGAGGTGGGCGAAAAACTGTTTTTT. It specifies CASSLGEVGEKLFF.

The chain is built from TRBV18 and TRBJ1-4; D call uncertain. The germline CDR1 and CDR2 sequences are KGHSH and LQKENI. Trimming left V 1 base short and J 2 bases short, with 5 bases between. The CDR3 has 14 amino acids. DNA for the CDR3: TGTGCCAGCTCACCACAGGGTACTAATGAAAAACTGTTTTTT. Translation gives CASSPQGTNEKLFF.

This rearrangement joins TRBV7-9 to TRBJ2-1; 7 bases are shared with TRBD1. CDR3 length equals 11 residues. Trimming removed 6 bases from V and 10 bases from J; junction bases left unmatched: 3. Per germline, CDR1 SEHNR and CDR2 FQNEAQ (reference sequence). The CDR3 region is CASRQQGEQFF. The DNA for the CDR3 is TGTGCCAGCAGACAACAGGGGGAGCAGTTCTTC.

This sequence joins TRBV5-1 and TRBJ1-2; D is possibly TRBD1 (6 bases). With 0 bases removed from V and 8 bases from J, the gap between germline ends came to 11 bases. CDR3 length equals 13 residues. The germline V gene has CDR1 SGHRS and CDR2 YFSETQ. The CDR3 loop is CASSLDGQLGYTF. The CDR3 DNA reads as TGCGCCAGCAGCTTGGACGGACAGCTAGGCTACACCTTC.

This chain connects TRBV11-2 to TRBJ1-2, with TRBD1 matching over 7 bases. With V trimmed by 5 bases and J by 4 bases, 10 bases remained unmatched. Germline loops: CDR1 SGHAT, CDR2 FQNNGV. The CDR3 is made up of 15 amino acids. This CDR3 reads CASSTGQARSYGYTF. For the CDR3, the DNA is TGTGCCAGCAGCACCGGACAGGCTCGGAGCTATGGCTACACCTTC.

The V gene is TRBV6-5, the J gene TRBJ1-4; D is unclear. V lost 10 bases and J lost 10, with 13 bases in between. The CDR3 runs 11 residues. The germline CDR1 and CDR2 sequences are MNHEY and SVGAGI. This CDR3 is CATWRAGKLFF. For the CDR3, the DNA is TGTGCCACCTGGAGAGCTGGAAAACTGTTTTTT.

The count of this clone is one. The gene calls are TRBV7-2 and TRBJ2-2; D assignment may be TRBD1 or TRBD2 (6 bases each). Germline V gene lookup returns CDR1 SGHTA and CDR2 FQGNSA. This CDR3 is 15 amino acids long. Trimming stripped 5 bases from V and 7 bases from J, with 17 bases between. CDR3 loop: CASSPRTGALGELFF. The CDR3 coding sequence is TGTGCCAGCAGCCCGAGGACGGGGGCGCTCGGGGAGCTGTTTTTT.

The rearrangement joins TRBV28 to TRBJ1-1; D unresolved. The germline CDR1 and CDR2 sequences are MDHEN and SYDVKM. The CDR3 runs to 15 residues. Trimming stripped 1 base from V and 4 bases from J, with 13 bases between. The CDR3 loop is CASSLSGPRSTEAFF. CDR3 coding DNA: TGTGCCAGCAGTTTATCCGGCCCCCGGAGCACTGAAGCTTTCTTT.

V usage is TRBV30 and J usage is TRBJ2-1, with D possibly TRBD2 on 5 matching bases. The germline V gene encodes CDR1 GTSNPN and CDR2 SVGIG (reference sequence). The CDR3 is 12 residues long. The V and J ends lost 2 bases and 6 bases respectively, with 8 bases between them. CDR3 region: CAWSRTSNEQFF. The CDR3 coding sequence is TGTGCCTGGAGTAGAACTAGCAATGAGCAGTTCTTC.

The gene calls are TRBV29-1 and TRBJ2-5; 11 bases align to TRBD2. CDR3 length equals 15 residues. With V trimmed by 6 bases and J by 2 bases, 8 bases remained unmatched. From germline, CDR1 is SQVTM and CDR2 ANQGSEA. The CDR3 loop is CSVARLAGSQETQYF. As DNA, the CDR3 is TGCAGCGTCGCCAGACTAGCGGGGTCGCAAGAGACCCAGTACTTC.

This chain uses TRBV7-2 with TRBJ2-1, with TRBD2 as a possible D gene (6 bases). V was clipped by 4 bases and J by 6 bases, with 25 bases between them. The CDR3 is made up of 18 amino acids. CDR1 and CDR2 (germline): SGHTA, FQGNSA. The DNA of the CDR3 is TGTGCCAGCAGCTCTCTTAGCGGTAGAGGGCCAAGACGCAATGAGCAGTTCTTC. Protein sequence: CASSSLSGRGPRRNEQFF.

This clone was found once. V is TRBV7-2 and J is TRBJ2-2, with TRBD1 identical over 7 bases. Germline CDR1 is SGHTA and CDR2 is FQGNSA. The CDR3 covers 15 residues. The junction had 3 bases not matched to a gene; V was cut back by 5 bases and J by 0 bases. The DNA of the CDR3 is TGTGCCAGCAGCCAAGGGACAGCGAACACCGGGGAGCTGTTTTTT. It translates to CASSQGTANTGELFF. The full variable domain, its missing parts supplied by reference TRBV7-2 and TRBJ2-2, is GAGVSQSPSNKVTEKGKDVELRCDPISGHTALYWYRQSLGQGLEFLIYFQGNSAPDKSGLPSDRFSAERTGGSVSTLTIQRTQQEDSAVYLCASSQGTANTGELFFGEGSRLTVL.

The chain joins TRBV27 to TRBJ2-1; 11 bases align to TRBD2. Unmatched junction bases numbered 10, after V lost 7 bases and J lost 5 bases. The CDR3 totals 16 residues. The germline V gene encodes CDR1 MNHEY and CDR2 SMNVEV (reference sequence). The CDR3 sequence: CASIPSGRLGNNEQFF. The CDR3 DNA follows: TGTGCCAGCATCCCTAGCGGGAGGCTGGGGAACAATGAGCAGTTCTTC.

The V call is TRBV2, the J call TRBJ1-1, with D unresolved. Germline CDR1 and CDR2: SNHLY and FYNNEI. The CDR3 is 14 amino acids. Between the trimmed V and J ends, which lost 2 bases and 1 base, there was a span of 8 bases. The CDR3, as DNA: TGTGCCAGCAGTGAAAACAGCCAGAACACTGAAGCTTTCTTT. This sequence encodes CASSENSQNTEAFF.

CDR3 sequence (DNA): TGCGCCAGCAGGGGAGGGGTGAACAATGAAAAACTGTTTTTT. Translated: CASRGGVNNEKLFF. The chain carries TRBV5-1 and TRBJ1-4; weak D call: TRBD1 (5 bases). Trimming shortened V by 5 bases and J by 5 bases, and 13 bases separated the two germline ends. This CDR3 has 14 residues. The germline CDR1 and CDR2 sequences are SGHRS and YFSETQ.

V is TRBV11-3 and J is TRBJ2-3; D gene unclear. The CDR3 extends over 14 amino acids. Deletions cut 4 bases from V and 4 bases from J, with 12 bases between. CDR1 and CDR2 from the germline V gene are SGHNT and YENEEA. CDR3 in amino acids: CASSSPKGADTQYF. Here the CDR3 DNA reads TGTGCCAGCAGCTCTCCTAAGGGCGCAGATACGCAGTATTTT.